This TCR beta chain originates from a study of post-analysis software for immune sequencing data. The CDR3 extends over 16 amino acids. V lost 3 bases and J 0 bases, leaving 15 bases between the germline ends. Germline V gene data show CDR1 as DFQATT and CDR2 as SNEGSKA (reference sequence). As regards this clonotype: The antigen is not known.

cDNA libraries for TCR beta contained unique molecular identifiers. In TCRdb, the PCR reads were re-called with MiXCR into one record per CDR3 protein. The sample has roughly 600,000 distinct CDR3 sequences; roughly two fifths are singletons. Study-wide findings and caveats: Controls showed significantly higher normalized Chao1 diversity than did multiple sclerosis patients. There were about five TRBV segments more frequent in patients than controls, and TRBV5-6, TRBV5-1 and TRBV20-1 were among them.

The V gene is TRBV20-1, the J gene TRBJ1-5; D not certain. Sequencing input: blood. The sequence was obtained from a girl between 10 and 17 years old with multiple sclerosis. CDR3 nucleotide sequence: TGCAGTGCTAGTTGGGCCGGTGGGAATAGCAATCAGCCCCAGCATTTT. This encodes CSASWAGGNSNQPQHF.